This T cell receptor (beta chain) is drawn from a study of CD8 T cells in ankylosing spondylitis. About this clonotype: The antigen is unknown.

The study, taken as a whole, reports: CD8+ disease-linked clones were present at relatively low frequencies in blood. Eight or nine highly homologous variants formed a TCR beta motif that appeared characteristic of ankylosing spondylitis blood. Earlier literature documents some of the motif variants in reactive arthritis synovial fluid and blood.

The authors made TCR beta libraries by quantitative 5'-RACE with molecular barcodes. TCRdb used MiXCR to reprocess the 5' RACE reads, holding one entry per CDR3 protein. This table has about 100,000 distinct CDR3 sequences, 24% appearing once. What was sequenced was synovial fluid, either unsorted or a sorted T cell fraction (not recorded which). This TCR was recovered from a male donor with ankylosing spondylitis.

The CDR3 bases are TGTGCCAGCAGCCCCGGGACTACCCTATACAATGAGCAGTTCTTC. Amino acid sequence: CASSPGTTLYNEQFF. The chain combines TRBV3-1 with TRBJ2-1, with 7 bases lining up with TRBD2. The CDR3 has 15 amino acids. In germline, CDR1 is LGHDT, CDR2 YNNKEL (reference sequence). Losses at the gene ends were 4 bases for V and 4 bases for J; bases not matched to a gene: 7.